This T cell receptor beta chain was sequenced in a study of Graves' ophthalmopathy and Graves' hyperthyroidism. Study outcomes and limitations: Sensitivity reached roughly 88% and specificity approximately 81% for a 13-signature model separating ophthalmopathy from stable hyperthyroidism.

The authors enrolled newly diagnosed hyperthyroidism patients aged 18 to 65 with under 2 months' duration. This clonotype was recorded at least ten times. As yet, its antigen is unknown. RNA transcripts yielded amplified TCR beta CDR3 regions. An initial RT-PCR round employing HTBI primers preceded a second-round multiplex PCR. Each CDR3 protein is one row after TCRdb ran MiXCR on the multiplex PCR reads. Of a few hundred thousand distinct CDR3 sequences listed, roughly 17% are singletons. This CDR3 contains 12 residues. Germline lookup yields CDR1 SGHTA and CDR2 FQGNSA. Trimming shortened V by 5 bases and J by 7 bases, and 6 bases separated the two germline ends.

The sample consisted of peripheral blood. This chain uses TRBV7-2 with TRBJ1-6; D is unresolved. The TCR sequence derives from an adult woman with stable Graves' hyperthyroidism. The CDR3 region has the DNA TGTGCCAGCAGCCGCGGGAATTCACCCCTCCACTTT. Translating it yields CASSRGNSPLHF.